This paragraph reports one T cell receptor (beta chain). These data come from a study of blood T cell repertoires in COVID-19. The overall study: COVID-19 samples, acute and convalescent, were from the United States, Italy and Spain. T cells, B-cell-depleted T cells, or PBMCs supplied cDNA or gDNA.

Per the original data handling: Amplification with reference gene primers provided the estimates of nucleated cell counts. The repertoire was sequenced with immunoSEQ multiplex PCR; TCRdb's copy has only in-frame clones and lacks some. V and J calls and clone size are given by that table; D and trimming were obtained from the DNA. This table holds approximately 53,000 clones, roughly 80% found once. Germline values: CDR1 SEHNR, CDR2 FQNEAQ (reference sequence). The length of the CDR3 is 14 residues. Trimming took 5 bases from V and 6 from J; bases not matched to a gene: 9. The source of this sequence is a woman aged 55-69 years with acute or convalescent COVID-19. The chain is built from TRBV7-9 and TRBJ1-1; 7 nucleotides match TRBD1. The material sequenced was peripheral blood. The CDR3 nucleotides are TGTGCCAGCAGCCAATGGTCAGGGGGGTCTGAAGCTTTCTTT. The encoded protein is CASSQWSGGSEAFF.